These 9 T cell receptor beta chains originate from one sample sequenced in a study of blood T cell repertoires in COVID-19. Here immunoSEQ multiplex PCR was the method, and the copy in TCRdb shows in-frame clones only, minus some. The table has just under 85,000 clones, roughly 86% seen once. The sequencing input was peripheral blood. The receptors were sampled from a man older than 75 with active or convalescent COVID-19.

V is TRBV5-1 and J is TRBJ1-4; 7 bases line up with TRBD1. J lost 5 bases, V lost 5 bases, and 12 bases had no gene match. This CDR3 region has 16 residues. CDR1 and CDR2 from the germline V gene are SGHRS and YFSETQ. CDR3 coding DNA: TGCGCCAGCAGGCAGGAACAGGGGAGAGGGAATGAAAAACTGTTTTTT. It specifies CASRQEQGRGNEKLFF.

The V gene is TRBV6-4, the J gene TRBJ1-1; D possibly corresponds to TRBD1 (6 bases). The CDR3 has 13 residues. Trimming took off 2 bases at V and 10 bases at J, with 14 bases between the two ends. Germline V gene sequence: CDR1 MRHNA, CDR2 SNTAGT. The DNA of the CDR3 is TGTGCCAGCAGTGACCGGGACACAGACTTAGCTTTCTTT. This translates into CASSDRDTDLAFF.

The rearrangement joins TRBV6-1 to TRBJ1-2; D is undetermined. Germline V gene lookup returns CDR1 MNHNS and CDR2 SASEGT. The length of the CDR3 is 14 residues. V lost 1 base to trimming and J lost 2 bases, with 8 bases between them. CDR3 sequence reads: CASSEVGGNYGYTF. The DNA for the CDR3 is TGTGCCAGCAGTGAAGTTGGAGGCAACTATGGCTACACCTTC.

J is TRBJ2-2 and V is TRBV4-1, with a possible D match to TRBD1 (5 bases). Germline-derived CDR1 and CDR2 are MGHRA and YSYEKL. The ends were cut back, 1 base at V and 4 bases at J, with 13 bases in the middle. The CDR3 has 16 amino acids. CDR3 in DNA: TGCGCCAGCAGCCAAGCTTACCAAAGGGGCACCGGGGAGCTGTTTTTT. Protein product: CASSQAYQRGTGELFF.

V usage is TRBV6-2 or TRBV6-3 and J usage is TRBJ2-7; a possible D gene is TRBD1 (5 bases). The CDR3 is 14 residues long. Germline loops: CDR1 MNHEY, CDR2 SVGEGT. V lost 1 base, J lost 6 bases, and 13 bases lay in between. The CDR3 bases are TGTGCCAGCAGTTACTTGCTAGACAGTGCCGAGCAGTACGTC. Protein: CASSYLLDSAEQYV.

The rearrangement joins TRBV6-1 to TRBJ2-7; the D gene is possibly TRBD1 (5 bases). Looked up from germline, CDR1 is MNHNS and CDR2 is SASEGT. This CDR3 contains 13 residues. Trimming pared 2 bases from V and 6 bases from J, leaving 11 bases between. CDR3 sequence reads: CASSERQLAEQYV. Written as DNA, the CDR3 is TGTGCCAGCAGTGAAAGACAGTTAGCCGAGCAGTACGTC.

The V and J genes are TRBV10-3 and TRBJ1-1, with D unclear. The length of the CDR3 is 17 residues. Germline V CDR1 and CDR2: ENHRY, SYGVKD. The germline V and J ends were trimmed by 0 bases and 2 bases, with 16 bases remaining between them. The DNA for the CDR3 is TGTGCCATCAGTGAGTCGACAATTGGCAGACAAAACACTGAAGCTTTCTTT. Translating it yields CAISESTIGRQNTEAFF.

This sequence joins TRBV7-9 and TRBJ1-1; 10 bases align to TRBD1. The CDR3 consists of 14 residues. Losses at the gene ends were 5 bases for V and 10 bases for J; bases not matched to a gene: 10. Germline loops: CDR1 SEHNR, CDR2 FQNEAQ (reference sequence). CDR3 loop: CASSLPGQGTRAFF. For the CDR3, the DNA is TGTGCCAGCAGCCTCCCGGGACAGGGGACTAGAGCTTTCTTT.

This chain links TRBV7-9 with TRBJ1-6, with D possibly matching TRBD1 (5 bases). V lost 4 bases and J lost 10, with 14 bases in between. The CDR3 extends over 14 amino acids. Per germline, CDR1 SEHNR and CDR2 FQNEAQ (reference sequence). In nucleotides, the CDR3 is TGTGCCAGCAGCTCAGGGCTCTTTACCTCACCCCTCCACTTT. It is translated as CASSSGLFTSPLHF. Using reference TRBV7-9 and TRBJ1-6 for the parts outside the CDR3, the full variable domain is DTGVSQNPRHKITKRGQNVTFRCDPISEHNRLYWYRQTLGQGPEFLTYFQNEAQLEKSRLLSDRFSAERPKGSFSTLEIQRTEQGDSAMYLCASSSGLFTSPLHFGNGTRLTVT.